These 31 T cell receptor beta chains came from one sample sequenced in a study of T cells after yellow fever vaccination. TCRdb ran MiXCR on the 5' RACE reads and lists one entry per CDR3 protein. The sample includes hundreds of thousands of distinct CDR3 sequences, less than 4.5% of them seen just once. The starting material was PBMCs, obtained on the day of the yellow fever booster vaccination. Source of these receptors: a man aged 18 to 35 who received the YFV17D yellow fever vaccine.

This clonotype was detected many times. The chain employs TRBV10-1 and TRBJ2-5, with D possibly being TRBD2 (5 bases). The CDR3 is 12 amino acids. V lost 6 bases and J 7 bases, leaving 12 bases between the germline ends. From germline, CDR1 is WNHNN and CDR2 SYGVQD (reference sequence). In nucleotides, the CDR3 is TGCGCCAGCAGCGCCGGAGAGGGGACCCAGTACTTC. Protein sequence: CASSAGEGTQYF.

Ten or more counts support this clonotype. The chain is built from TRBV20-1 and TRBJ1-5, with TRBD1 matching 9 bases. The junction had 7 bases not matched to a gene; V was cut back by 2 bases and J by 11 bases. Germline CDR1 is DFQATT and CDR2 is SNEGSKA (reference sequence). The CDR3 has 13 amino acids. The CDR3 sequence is CSARPGQGIAQHF. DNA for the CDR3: TGCAGTGCTAGACCTGGACAGGGGATTGCCCAGCATTTT.

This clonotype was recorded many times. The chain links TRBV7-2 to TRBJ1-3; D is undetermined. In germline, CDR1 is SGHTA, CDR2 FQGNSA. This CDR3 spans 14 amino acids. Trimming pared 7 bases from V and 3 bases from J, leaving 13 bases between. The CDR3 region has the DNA TGTGCCAGCATAAAGTCCGATTTTGGAAACACCATATATTTT. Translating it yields CASIKSDFGNTIYF. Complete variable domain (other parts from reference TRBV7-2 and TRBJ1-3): GAGVSQSPSNKVTEKGKDVELRCDPISGHTALYWYRQSLGQGLEFLIYFQGNSAPDKSGLPSDRFSAERTGGSVSTLTIQRTQQEDSAVYLCASIKSDFGNTIYFGEGSWLTVV.

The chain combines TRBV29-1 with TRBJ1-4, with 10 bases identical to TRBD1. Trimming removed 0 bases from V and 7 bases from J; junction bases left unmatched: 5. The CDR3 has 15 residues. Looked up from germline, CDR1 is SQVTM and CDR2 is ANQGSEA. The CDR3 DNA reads TGCAGCGTTGAAGAGACGGGACAGGGGTTTGAAAAACTGTTTTTT. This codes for CSVEETGQGFEKLFF.

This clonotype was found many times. The CDR3: CASSQERDTYEQYV. CDR3 DNA sequence: TGCGCCAGCAGCCAAGAAAGGGACACCTACGAGCAGTACGTC. This chain connects TRBV4-3 to TRBJ2-7; tentative D call: TRBD1 (6 bases). Between the trimmed V and J ends, which lost 0 bases and 2 bases, there was a span of 8 bases. Germline CDR1 reads LGHNA; CDR2 reads YSLEER. This CDR3 has 14 residues.

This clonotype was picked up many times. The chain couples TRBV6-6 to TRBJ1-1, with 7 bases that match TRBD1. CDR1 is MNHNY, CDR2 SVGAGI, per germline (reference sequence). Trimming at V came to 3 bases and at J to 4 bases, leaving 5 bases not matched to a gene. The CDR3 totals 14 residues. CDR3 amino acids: CASSYQGGGTEAFF. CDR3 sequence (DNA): TGTGCCAGCAGTTATCAGGGGGGAGGCACTGAAGCTTTCTTT.

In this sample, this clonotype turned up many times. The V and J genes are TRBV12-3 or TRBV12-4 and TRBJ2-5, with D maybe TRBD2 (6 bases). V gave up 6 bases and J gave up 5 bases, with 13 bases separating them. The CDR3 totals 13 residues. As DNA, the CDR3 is TGTGCCAGCAGAGCTCGGGGGTGGGAGACCCAGTACTTC. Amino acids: CASRARGWETQYF.

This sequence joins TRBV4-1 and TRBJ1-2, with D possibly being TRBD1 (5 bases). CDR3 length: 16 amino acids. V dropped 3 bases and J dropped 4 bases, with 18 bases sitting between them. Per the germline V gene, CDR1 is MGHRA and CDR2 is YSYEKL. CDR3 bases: TGCGCCAGCAGCCATGCACTACGTCGGCAGGGCTATGGCTACACCTTC. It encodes CASSHALRRQGYGYTF.

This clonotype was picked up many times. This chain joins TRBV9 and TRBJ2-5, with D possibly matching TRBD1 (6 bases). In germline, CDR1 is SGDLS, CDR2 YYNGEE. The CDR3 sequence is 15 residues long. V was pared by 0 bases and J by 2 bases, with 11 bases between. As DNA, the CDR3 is TGTGCCAGCAGCGTAGAGGGACATCCACAAGAGACCCAGTACTTC. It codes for CASSVEGHPQETQYF.

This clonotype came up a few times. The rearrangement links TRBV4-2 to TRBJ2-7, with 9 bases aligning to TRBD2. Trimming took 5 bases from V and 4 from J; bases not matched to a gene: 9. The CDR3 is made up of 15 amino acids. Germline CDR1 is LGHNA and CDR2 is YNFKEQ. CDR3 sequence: CASSEVAGDLYEQYF. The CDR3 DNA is TGTGCCAGCAGCGAAGTAGCGGGGGACCTGTACGAGCAGTACTTC.

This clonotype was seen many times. The CDR3 nucleotides read TGTGCCATCAGCCGGGGGAACAATGAGCAGTTCTTC. Its translation is CAISRGNNEQFF. This chain links TRBV10-3 with TRBJ2-1, with D tentatively TRBD2 (6 bases). V lost 6 bases and J lost 5, with 8 bases in between. The CDR3 is 12 residues long. CDR1 is ENHRY, CDR2 SYGVKD, per germline.

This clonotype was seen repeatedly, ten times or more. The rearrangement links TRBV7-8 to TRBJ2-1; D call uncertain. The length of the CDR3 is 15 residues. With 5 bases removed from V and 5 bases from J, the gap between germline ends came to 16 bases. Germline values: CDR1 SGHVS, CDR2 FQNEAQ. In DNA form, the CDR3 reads TGTGCCAGCAGCGCTGGCGTATCCGGAAACAATGAGCAGTTCTTC. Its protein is CASSAGVSGNNEQFF.

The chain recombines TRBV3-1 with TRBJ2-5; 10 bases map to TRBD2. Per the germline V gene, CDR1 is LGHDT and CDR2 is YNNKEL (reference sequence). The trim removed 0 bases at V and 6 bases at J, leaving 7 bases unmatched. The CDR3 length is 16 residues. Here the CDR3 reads CASSQDASGGAKTQYF. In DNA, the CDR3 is TGTGCCAGCAGCCAAGATGCGAGCGGGGGGGCGAAGACCCAGTACTTC.

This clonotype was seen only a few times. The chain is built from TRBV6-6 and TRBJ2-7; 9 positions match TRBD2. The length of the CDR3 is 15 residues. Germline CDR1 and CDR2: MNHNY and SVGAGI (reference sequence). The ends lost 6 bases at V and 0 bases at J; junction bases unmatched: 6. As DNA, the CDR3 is TGTGCCAGCAGGGGTAGCGGGGGCAGCTCCTACGAGCAGTACGTC. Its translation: CASRGSGGSSYEQYV.

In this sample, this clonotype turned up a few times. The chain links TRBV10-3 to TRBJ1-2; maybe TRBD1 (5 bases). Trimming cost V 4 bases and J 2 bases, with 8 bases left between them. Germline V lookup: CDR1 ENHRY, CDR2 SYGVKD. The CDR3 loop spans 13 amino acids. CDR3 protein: CAISGRGNYGYTF. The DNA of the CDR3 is TGTGCCATCAGTGGACGGGGCAACTATGGCTACACCTTC.

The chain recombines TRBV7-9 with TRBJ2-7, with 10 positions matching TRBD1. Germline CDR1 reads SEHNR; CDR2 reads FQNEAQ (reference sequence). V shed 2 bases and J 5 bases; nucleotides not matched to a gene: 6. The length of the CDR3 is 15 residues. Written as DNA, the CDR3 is TGTGCCAGCAGCTTATCGGACAGGGGGGTTAACGAGCAGTACTTC. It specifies CASSLSDRGVNEQYF.

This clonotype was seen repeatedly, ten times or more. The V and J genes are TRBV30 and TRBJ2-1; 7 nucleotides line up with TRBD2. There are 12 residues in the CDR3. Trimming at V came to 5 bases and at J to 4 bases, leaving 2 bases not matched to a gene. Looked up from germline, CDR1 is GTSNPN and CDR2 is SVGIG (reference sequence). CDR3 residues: CAWVAGYNEQFF. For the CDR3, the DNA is TGTGCCTGGGTAGCGGGTTACAATGAGCAGTTCTTC.

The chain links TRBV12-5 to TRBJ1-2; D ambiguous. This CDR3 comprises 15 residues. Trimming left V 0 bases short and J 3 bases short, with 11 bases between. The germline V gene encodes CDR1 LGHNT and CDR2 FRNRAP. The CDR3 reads CASGLVPGLHYGYTF. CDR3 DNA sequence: TGTGCTAGTGGTTTGGTGCCAGGTCTCCACTATGGCTACACCTTC.

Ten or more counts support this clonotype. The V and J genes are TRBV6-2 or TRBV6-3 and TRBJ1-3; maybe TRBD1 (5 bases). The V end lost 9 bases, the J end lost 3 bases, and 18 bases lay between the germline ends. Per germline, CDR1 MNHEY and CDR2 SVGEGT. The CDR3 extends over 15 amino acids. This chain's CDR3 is CASSSLRDLGNTIYF. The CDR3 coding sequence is TGTGCCAGTTCGTCCCTCCGGGACCTTGGAAACACCATATATTTT.

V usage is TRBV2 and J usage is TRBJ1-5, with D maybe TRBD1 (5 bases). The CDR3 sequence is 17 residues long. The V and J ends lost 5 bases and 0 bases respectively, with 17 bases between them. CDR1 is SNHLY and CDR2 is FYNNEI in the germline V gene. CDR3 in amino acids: CASSLMGLGGSNQPQHF. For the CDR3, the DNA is TGTGCCAGCAGTCTCATGGGGTTGGGGGGTAGCAATCAGCCCCAGCATTTT.

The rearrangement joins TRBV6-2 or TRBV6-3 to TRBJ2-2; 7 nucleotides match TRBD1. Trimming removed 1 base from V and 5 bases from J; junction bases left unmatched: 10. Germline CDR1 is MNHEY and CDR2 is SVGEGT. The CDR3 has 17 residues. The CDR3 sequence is CASSYYPPWTGTGELFF. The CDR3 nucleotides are TGTGCCAGCAGTTACTATCCCCCATGGACAGGTACCGGGGAGCTGTTTTTT.

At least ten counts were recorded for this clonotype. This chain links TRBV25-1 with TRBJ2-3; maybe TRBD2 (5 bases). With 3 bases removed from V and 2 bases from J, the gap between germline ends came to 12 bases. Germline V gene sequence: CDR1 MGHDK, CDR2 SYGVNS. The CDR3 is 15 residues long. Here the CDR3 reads CASSDPGGYTDTQYF. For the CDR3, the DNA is TGTGCCAGCAGTGACCCAGGAGGTTACACAGATACGCAGTATTTT.

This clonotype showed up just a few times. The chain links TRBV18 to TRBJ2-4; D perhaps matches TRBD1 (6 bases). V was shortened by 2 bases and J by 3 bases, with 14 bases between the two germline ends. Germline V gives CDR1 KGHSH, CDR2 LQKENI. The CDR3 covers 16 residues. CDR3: CASSPVPGASKNIQYF. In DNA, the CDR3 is TGTGCCAGCTCACCAGTTCCAGGGGCGAGCAAAAACATTCAGTACTTC.

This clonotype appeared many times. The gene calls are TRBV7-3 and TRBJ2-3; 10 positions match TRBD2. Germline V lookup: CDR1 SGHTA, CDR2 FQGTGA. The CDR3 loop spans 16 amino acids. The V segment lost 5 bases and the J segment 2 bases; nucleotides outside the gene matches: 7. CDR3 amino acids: CASSDNLAGDTDTQYF. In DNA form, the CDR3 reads TGTGCCAGCAGCGACAACCTAGCGGGGGACACAGATACGCAGTATTTT.

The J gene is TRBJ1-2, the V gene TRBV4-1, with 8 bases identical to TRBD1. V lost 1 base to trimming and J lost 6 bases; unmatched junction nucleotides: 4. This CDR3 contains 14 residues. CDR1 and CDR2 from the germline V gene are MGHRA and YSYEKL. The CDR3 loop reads CASSQAQGADGYTF. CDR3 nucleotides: TGCGCCAGCAGCCAAGCCCAGGGGGCGGATGGCTACACCTTC.

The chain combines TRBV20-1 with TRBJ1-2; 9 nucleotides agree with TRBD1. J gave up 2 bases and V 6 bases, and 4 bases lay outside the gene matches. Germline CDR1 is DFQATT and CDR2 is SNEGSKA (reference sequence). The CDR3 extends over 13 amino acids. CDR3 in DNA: TGCAGTGCCCGGACAGGGGAGAACTATGGCTACACCTTC. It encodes CSARTGENYGYTF.

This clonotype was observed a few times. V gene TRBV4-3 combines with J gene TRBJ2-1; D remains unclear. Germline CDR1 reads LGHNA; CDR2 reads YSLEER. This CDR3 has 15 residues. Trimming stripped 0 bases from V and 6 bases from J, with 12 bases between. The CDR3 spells CASSQDRLGFNEQFF. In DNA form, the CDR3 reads TGCGCCAGCAGCCAAGATCGGCTAGGCTTCAATGAGCAGTTCTTC.

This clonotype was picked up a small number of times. The CDR3 sequence: CASSLGFGGLPNTGELFF. The CDR3, as DNA: TGTGCCAGCAGCTTAGGCTTCGGCGGGCTACCGAACACCGGGGAGCTGTTTTTT. The chain carries TRBV7-8 and TRBJ2-2; D might be TRBD2 (5 bases). The CDR3 length is 18 residues. CDR1 is SGHVS and CDR2 is FQNEAQ in the germline V gene. V lost 1 base and J 0 bases, leaving 15 bases between the germline ends. Looking up the rest from reference TRBV7-8 and TRBJ2-2 gives the full variable domain: GAGVSQSPRYKVAKRGQDVALRCDPISGHVSLFWYQQALGQGPEFLTYFQNEAQLDKSGLPSDRFFAERPEGSVSTLKIQRTQQEDSAVYLCASSLGFGGLPNTGELFFGEGSRLTVL.

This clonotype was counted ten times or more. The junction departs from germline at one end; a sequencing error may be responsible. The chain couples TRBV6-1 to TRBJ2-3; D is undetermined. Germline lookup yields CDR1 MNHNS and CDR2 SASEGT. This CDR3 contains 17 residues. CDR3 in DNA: TGTGCCAGCAGTGGCGGAAATAGCATGGGGTTCACAGATACTCAGTATTTT. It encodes CASSGGNSMGFTDTQYF.

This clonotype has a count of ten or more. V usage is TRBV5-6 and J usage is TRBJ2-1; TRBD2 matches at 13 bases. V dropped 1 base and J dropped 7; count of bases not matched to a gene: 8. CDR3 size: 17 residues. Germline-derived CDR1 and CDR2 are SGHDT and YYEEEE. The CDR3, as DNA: TGTGCCAGCAGCTTGATAAAACTAGCGGGGGGGCGTAATGAGCAGTTCTTC. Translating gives CASSLIKLAGGRNEQFF.

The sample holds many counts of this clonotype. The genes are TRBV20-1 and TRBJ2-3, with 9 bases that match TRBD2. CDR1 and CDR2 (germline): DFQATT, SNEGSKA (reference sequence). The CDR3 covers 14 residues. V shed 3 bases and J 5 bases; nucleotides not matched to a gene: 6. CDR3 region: CSASSRGGEDTQYF. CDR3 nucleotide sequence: TGCAGTGCTAGCTCGCGGGGGGGTGAAGATACGCAGTATTTT.